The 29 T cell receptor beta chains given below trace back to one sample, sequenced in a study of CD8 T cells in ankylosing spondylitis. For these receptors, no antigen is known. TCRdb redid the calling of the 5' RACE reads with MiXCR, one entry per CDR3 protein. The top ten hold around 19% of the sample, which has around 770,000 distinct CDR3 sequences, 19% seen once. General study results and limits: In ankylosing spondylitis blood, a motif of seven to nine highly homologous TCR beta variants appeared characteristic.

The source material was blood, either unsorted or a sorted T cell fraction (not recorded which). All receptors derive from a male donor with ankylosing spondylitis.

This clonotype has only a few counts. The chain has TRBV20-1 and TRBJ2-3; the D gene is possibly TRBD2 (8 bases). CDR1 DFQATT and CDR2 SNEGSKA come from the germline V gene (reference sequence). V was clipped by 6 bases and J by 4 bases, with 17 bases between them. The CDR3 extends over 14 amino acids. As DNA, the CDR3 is TGCAGTGCCACCGGGACAGCGGGGGCAGATACGCAGTATTTT. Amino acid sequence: CSATGTAGADTQYF.

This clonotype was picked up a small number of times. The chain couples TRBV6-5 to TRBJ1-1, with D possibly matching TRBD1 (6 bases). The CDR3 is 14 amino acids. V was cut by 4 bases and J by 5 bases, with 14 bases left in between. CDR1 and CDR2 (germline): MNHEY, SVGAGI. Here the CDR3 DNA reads TGTGCCAGCAGTTCAGGACGGAGGGGGACTGAAGCTTTCTTT. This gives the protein CASSSGRRGTEAFF.

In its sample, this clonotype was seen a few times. The CDR3 DNA sequence: TGCAGTGCTCCGGACAGGGGAGGTGGAAACACCATATATTTT. Its protein product is CSAPDRGGGNTIYF. V and J are TRBV20-1 and TRBJ1-3; 9 bases fit TRBD1. The ends lost 5 bases at V and 3 bases at J; junction bases unmatched: 5. Looked up from germline, CDR1 is DFQATT and CDR2 is SNEGSKA (reference sequence). This CDR3 is 14 amino acids long.

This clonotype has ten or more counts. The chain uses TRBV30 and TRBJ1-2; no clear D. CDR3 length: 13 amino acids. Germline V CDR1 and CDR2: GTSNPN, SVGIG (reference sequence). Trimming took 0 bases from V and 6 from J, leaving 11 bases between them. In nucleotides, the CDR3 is TGTGCCTGGAGTGTGTATCGACCTAATGGCTACACCTTC. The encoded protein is CAWSVYRPNGYTF.

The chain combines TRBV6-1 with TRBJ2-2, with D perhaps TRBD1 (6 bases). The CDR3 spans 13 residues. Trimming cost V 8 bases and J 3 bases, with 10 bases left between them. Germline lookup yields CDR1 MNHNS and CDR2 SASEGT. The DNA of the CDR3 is TGTGCCAGCCGGGACACCTACACCGGGGAGCTGTTTTTT. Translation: CASRDTYTGELFF.

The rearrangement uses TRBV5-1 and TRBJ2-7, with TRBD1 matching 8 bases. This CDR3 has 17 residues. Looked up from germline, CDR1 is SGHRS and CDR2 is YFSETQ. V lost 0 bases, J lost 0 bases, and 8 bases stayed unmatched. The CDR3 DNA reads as TGCGCCAGCAGCTTGGCTCCTGGGGACAGGTACTCCTACGAGCAGTACTTC. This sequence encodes CASSLAPGDRYSYEQYF.

As DNA, the CDR3 is TGCAGTGCTAGAGTGACTAGCGGGTACGAGCAGTACTTC. This encodes CSARVTSGYEQYF. The chain links TRBV20-1 to TRBJ2-7, with 10 bases fitting TRBD2. CDR1 and CDR2 from the germline V gene are DFQATT and SNEGSKA (reference sequence). V was pared by 1 base and J by 4 bases, with 1 base of the junction left unmatched. This CDR3 has 13 amino acids.

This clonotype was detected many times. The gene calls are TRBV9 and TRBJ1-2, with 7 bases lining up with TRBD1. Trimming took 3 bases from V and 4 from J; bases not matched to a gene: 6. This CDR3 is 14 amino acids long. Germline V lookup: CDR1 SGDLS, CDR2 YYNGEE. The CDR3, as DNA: TGTGCCAGCAGCGCCGGGACAGACCCCTATGGCTACACCTTC. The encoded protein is CASSAGTDPYGYTF.

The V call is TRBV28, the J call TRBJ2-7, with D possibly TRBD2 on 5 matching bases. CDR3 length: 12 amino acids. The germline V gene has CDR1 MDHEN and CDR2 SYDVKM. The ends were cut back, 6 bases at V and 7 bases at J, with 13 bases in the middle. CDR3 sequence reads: CASRPSTREQYF. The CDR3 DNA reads TGTGCCAGCAGGCCCTCTACTAGGGAGCAGTACTTC.

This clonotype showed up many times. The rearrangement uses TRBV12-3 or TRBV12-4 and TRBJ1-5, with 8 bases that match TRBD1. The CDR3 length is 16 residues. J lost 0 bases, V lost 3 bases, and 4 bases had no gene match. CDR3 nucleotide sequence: TGTGCCAGCAGTTTCGGACAGGGCAATAGCAATCAGCCCCAGCATTTT. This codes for CASSFGQGNSNQPQHF.

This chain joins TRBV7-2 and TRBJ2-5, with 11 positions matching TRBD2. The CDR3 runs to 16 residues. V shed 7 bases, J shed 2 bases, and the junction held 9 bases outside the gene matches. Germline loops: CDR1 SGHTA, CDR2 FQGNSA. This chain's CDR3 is CASTQGLAGGQETQYF. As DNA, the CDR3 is TGTGCCAGCACCCAGGGGCTAGCGGGAGGACAAGAGACCCAGTACTTC.

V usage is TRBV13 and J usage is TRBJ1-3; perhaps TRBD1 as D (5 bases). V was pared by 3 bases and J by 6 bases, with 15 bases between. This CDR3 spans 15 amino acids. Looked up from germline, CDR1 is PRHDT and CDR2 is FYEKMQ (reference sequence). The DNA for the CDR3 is TGTGCCAGCAGCTTCGTGGGGGTTGGGGAAAACACCATATATTTT. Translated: CASSFVGVGENTIYF.

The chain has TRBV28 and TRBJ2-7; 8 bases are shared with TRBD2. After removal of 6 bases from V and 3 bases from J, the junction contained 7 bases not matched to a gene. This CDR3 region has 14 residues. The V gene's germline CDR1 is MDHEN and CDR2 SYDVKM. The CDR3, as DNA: TGTGCCAGCAGATCCGGGACTAGACACTACGAGCAGTACTTC. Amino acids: CASRSGTRHYEQYF.

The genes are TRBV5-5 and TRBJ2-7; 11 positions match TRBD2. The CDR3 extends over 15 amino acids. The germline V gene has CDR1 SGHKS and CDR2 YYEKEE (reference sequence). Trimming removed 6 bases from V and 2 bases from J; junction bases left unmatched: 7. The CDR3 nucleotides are TGTGCCAGCAACAGCCCGGGACTAGCGGCCTACGAGCAGTACTTC. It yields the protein CASNSPGLAAYEQYF.

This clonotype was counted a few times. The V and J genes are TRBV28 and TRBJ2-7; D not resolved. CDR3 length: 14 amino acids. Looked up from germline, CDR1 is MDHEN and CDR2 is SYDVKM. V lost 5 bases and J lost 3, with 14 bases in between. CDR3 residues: CASSLTIVGYEQYF. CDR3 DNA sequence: TGTGCCAGCAGTCTCACGATTGTGGGCTACGAGCAGTACTTC.

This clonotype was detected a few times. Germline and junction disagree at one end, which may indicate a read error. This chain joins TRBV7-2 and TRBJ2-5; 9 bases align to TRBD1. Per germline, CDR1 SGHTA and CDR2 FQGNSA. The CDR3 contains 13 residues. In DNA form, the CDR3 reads TGTGCCAGCAGCTTAGGAAGGGACAGGGCCGTCGACTTC. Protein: CASSLGRDRAVDF. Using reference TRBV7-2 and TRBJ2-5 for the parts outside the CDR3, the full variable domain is GAGVSQSPSNKVTEKGKDVELRCDPISGHTALYWYRQSLGQGLEFLIYFQGNSAPDKSGLPSDRFSAERTGGSVSTLTIQRTQQEDSAVYLCASSLGRDRAVDFGPGTRLLVL.

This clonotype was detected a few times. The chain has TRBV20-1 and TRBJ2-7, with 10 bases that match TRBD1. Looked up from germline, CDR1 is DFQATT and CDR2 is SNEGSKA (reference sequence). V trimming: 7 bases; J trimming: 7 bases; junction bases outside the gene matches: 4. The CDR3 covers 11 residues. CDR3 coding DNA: TGCAGTGGACAGGGGGCAGGGGAGCAGTACTTC. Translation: CSGQGAGEQYF.

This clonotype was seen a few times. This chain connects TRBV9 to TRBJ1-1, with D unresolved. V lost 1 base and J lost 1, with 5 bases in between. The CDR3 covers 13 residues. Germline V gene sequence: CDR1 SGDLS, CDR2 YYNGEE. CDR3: CASSVRSNTEAFF. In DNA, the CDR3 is TGTGCCAGCAGCGTACGATCGAACACTGAAGCTTTCTTT.

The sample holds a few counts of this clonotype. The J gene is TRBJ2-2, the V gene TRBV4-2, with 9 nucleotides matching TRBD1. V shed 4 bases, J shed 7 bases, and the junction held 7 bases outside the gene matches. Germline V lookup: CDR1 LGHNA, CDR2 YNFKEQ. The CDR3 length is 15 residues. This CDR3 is CASSPGQGKSGELFF. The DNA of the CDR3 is TGTGCCAGCAGCCCGGGACAGGGTAAAAGCGGGGAGCTGTTTTTT.

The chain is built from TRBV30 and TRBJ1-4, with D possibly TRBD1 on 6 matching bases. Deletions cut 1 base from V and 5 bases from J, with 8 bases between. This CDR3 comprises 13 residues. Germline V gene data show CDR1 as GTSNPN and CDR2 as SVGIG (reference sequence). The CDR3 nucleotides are TGTGCCTGGAGTGACGGACAGAATGAAAAACTGTTTTTT. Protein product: CAWSDGQNEKLFF.

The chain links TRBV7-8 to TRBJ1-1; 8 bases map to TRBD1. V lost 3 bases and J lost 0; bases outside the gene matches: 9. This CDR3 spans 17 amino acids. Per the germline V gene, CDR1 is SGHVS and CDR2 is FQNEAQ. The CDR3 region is CASSFFGQGGLNTEAFF. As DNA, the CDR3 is TGTGCCAGCAGCTTTTTCGGACAGGGAGGGCTGAACACTGAAGCTTTCTTT. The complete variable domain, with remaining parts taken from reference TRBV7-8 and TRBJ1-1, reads GAGVSQSPRYKVAKRGQDVALRCDPISGHVSLFWYQQALGQGPEFLTYFQNEAQLDKSGLPSDRFFAERPEGSVSTLKIQRTQQEDSAVYLCASSFFGQGGLNTEAFFGQGTRLTVV.

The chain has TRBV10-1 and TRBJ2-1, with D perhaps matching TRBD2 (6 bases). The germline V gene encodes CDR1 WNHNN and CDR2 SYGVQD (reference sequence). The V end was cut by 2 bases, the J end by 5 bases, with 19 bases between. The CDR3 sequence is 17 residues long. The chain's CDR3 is CASSEVRASAHNNEQFF. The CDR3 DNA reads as TGCGCCAGCAGTGAGGTCCGGGCTAGCGCGCATAACAATGAGCAGTTCTTC.

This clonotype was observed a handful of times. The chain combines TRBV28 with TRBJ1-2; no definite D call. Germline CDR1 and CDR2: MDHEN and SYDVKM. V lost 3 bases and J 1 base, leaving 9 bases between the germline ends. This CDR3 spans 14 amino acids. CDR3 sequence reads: CASSLESLNYGYTF. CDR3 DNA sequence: TGTGCCAGCAGTTTGGAGAGCCTTAACTATGGCTACACCTTC.

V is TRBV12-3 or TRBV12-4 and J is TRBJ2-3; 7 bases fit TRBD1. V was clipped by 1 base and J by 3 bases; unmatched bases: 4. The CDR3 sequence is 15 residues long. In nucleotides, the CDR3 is TGTGCCAGCAGTTTAGGACAGGGTTTTACAGATACGCAGTATTTT. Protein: CASSLGQGFTDTQYF.

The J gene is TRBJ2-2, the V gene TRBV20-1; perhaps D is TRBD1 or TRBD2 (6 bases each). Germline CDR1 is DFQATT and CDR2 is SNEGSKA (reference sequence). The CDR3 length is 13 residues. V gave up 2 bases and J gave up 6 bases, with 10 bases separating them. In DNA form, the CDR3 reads TGCAGTGCTAGAAGGAGGGGGGCCGGGGAGCTGTTTTTT. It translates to CSARRRGAGELFF.

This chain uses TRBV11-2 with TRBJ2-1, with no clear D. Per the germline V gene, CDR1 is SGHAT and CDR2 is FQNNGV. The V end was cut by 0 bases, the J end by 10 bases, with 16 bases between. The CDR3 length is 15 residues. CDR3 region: CASSLDPEAVGEQFF. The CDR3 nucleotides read TGTGCCAGCAGCTTAGATCCCGAGGCGGTGGGGGAGCAGTTCTTC. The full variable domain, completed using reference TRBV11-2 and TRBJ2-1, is EAGVAQSPRYKIIEKRQSVAFWCNPISGHATLYWYQQILGQGPKLLIQFQNNGVVDDSQLPKDRFSAERLKGVDSTLKIQPAKLEDSAVYLCASSLDPEAVGEQFFGPGTRLTVL.

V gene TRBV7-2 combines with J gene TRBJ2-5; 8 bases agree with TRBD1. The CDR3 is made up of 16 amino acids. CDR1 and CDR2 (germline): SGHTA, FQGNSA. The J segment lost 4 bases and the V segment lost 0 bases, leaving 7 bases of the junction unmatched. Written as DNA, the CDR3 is TGTGCCAGCAGCTTAGCAGGACGGACAGGGTTAGAGACCCAGTACTTC. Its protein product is CASSLAGRTGLETQYF.

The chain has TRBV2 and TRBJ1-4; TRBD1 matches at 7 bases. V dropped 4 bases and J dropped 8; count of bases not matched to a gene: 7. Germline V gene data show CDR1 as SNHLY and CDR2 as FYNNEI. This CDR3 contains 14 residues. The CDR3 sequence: CASSAGGLREKLFF. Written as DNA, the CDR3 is TGTGCCAGCAGTGCAGGGGGGCTTCGGGAAAAACTGTTTTTT.

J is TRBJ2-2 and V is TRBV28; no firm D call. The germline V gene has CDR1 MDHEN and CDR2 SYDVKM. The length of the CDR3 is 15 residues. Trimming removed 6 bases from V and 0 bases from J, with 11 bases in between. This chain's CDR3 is CASSQDGTNTGELFF. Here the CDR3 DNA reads TGTGCCAGCAGCCAAGACGGCACGAACACCGGGGAGCTGTTTTTT.